This T cell receptor (beta chain) was documented in a study of blood T cell repertoires in COVID-19 (TCRdb year 2020). In the study overall: Samples from collaborators originated in the United States, Italy and Spain and spanned both the acute and convalescent phases of COVID-19. Subjects who had been exposed to COVID-19, were actively infected with it, or had recovered from it provided the deeply sampled blood TCRbeta repertoires that made up the dataset. The sample metadata nearly always contained a de-identified subject ID, COVID-19 status, age in years and sex. Samples were obtained from the ongoing ImmuneRACE study (first 160 participants) and from 1,254 subjects provided by 6 global collaborators. Where available, HLA class I and class II types were obtained from metadata supplied by the sample provider rather than from assay-based typing. The repertoires were made available in a free public database intended to serve as a resource for research on the immune response to SARS-CoV-2. The material from the prospective study consisted of cDNA or gDNA derived from T cells, B-cell-depleted T cells, or PBMCs. Here is what the overall study found, with its caveats: The quantity of clinical and demographic metadata differed by source and by participant and was supplied without curation.

As for this clone: Its binding antigen is unknown. It has no much larger one-base neighbor in the sample; base qualities were not kept.

Including the terminal cysteine and phenylalanine, the CDR3 comprises 14 residues. The read is trimmed to its CDR3 DNA, 42 bases read in frame from base 1. Trimming accounts for 4 bases at V and 3 bases at J, while the number of junction bases matched to no gene is 4. CDR1 and CDR2, looked up from the germline V gene (reference sequence), are SGHNT and YYREEE. TCRbeta CDR3 regions were amplified from genomic DNA using the immunoSEQ Assay, a bias-controlled multiplex PCR. Per the original workflow: Within the assay, amplification of reference gene primers was used to estimate how many nucleated cells each sample contained. To quantify the absolute abundance of each unique TCRbeta CDR3 rearrangement, sequence reads were collapsed and filtered. For each sample, productive Simpson clonality was calculated as the square root of Simpson's diversity index across productive rearrangements. Here the immuneACCESS table is served through TCRdb, limited to in-frame sequences with V and J called. Missing clones are a known gap in these copies; in checked studies unresolved V genes cover under half, and the rest lacks a known reason. V and J calls and clone size are those listed in that table; D and trimming were worked out from the DNA. Counted in this sample were 110,000 or so clones; around 88% of them appeared once. The ten largest make up approximately 19% of the sample.

Collaborating institutions collected whole blood in K2EDTA tubes following their own protocols. For TCRbeta analysis, collaborator samples were shipped as frozen whole blood, as isolated PBMCs, or as DNA extracted from either sample type. The source of this sequence is a human donor with acute or convalescent COVID-19. The donor label of this sample is uncertain. Recombination linked TRBV5-4 to TRBJ1-3; TRBD1 lines up with 7 middle nucleotides. Sequences were obtained from peripheral blood. CDR3 protein: CASSPTGFGNTIYF. The sequence in DNA is TGTGCCAGCAGCCCGACAGGGTTTGGAAACACCATATATTTT.